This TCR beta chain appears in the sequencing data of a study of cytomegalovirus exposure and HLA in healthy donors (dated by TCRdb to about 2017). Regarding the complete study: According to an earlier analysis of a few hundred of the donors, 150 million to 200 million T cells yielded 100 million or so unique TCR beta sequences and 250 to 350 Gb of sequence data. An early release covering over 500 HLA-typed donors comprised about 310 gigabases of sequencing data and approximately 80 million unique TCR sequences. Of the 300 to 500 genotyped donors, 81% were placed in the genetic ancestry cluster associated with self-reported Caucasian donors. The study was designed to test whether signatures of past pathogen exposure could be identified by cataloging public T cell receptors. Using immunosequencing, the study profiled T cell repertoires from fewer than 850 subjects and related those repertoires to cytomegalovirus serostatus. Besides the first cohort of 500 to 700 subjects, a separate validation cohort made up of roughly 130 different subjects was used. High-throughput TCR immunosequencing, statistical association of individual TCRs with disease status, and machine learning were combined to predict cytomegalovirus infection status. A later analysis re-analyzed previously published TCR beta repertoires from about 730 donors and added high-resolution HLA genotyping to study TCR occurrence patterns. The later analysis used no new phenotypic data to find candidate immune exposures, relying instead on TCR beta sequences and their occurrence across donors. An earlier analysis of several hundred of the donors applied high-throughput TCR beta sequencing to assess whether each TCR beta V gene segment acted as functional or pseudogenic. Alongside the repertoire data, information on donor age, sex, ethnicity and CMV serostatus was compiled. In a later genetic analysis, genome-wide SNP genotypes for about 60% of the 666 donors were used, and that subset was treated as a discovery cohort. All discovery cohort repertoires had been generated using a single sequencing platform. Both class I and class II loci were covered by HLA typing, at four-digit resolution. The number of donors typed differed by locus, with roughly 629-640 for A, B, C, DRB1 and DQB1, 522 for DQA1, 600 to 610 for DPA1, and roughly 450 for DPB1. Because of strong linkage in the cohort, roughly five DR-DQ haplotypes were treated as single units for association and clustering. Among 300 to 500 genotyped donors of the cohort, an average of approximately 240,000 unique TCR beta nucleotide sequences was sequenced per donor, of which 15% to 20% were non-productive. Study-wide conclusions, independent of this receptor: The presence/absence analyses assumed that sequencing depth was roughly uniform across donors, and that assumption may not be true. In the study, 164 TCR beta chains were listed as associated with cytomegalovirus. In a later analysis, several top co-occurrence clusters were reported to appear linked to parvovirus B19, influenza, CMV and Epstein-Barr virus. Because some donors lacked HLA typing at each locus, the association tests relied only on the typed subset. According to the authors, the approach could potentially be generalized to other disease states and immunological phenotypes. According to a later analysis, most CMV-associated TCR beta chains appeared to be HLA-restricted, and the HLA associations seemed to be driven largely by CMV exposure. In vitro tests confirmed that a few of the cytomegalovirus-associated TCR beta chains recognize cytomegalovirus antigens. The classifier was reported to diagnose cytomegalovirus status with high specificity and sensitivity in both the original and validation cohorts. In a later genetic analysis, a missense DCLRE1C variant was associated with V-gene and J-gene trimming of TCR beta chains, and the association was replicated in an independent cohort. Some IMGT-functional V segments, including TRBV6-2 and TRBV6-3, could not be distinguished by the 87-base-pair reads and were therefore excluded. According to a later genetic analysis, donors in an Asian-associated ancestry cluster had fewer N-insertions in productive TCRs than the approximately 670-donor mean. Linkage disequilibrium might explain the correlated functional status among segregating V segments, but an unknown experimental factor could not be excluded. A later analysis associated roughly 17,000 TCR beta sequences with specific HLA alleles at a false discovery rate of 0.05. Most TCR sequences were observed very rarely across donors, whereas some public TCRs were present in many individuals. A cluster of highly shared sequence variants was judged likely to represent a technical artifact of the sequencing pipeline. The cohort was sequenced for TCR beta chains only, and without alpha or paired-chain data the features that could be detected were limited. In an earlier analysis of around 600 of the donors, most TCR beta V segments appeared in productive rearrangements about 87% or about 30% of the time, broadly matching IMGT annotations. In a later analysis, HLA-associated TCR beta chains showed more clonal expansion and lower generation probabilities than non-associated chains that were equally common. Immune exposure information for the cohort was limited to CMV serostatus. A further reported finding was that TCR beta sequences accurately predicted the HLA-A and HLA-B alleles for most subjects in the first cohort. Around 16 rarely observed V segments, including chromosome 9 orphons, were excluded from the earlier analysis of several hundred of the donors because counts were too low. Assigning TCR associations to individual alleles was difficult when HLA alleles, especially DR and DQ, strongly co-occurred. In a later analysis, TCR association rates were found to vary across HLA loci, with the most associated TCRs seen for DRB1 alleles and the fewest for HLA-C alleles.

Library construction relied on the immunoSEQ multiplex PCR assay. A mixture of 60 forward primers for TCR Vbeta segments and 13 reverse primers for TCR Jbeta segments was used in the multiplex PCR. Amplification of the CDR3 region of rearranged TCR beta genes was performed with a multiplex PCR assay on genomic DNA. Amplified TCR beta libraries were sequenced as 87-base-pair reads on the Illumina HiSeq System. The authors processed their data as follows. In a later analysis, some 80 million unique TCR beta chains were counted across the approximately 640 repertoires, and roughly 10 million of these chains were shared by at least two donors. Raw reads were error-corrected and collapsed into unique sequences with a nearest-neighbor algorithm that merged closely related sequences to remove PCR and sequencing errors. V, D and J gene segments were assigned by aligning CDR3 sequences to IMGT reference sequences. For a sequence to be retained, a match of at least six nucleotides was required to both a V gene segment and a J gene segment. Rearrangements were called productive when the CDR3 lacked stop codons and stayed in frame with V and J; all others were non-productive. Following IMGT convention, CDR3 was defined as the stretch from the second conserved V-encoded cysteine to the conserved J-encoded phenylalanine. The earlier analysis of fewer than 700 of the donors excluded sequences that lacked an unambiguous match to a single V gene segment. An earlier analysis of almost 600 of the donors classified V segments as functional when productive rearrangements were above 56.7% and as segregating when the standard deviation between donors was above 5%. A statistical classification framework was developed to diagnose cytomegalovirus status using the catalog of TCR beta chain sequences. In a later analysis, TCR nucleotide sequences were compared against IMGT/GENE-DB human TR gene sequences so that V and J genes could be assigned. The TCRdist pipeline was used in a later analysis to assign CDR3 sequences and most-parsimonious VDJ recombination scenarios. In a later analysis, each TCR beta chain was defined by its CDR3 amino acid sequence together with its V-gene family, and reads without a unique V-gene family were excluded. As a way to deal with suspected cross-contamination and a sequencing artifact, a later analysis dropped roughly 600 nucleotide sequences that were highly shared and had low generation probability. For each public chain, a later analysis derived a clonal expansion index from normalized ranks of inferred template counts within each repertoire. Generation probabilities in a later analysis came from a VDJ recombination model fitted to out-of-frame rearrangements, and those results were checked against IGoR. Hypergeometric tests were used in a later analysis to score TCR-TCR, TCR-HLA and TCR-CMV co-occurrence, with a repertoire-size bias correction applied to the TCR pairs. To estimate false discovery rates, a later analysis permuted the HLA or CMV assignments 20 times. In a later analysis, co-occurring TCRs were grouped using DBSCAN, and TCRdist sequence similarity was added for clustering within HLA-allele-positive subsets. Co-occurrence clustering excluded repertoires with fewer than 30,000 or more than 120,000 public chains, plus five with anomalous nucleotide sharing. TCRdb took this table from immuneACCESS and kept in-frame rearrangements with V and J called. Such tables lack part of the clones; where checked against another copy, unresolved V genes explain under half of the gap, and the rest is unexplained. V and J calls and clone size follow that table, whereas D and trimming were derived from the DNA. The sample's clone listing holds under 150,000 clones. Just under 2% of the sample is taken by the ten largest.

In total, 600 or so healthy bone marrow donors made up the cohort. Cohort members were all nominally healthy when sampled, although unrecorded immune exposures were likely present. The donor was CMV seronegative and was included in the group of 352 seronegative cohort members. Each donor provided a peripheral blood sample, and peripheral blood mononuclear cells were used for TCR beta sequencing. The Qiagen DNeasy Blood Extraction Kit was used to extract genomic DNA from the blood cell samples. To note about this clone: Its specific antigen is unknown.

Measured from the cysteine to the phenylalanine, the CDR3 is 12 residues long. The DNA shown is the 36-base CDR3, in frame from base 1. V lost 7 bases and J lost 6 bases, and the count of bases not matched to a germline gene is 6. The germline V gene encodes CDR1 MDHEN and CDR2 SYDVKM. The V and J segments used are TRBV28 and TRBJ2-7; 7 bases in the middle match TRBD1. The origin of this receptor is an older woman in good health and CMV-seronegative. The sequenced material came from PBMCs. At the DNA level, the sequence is TGTGCCAGCACCCCCAACAGGGGCGAGCAGTACTTC. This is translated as CASTPNRGEQYF.